The sequence of this T cell receptor beta chain was determined in a study of patients and donors after allogeneic stem cell transplantation. This clonotype was seen at least ten times. Via MiXCR, TCRdb re-called the RT-PCR reads, giving one row per CDR3 protein. The data show approximately 410,000 distinct CDR3 sequences, around 16% seen once. Per germline, CDR1 SGHAT and CDR2 FQNNGV. After removal of 5 bases from V and 4 bases from J, the junction contained 7 bases not matched to a gene. This CDR3 contains 15 residues. This chain links TRBV11-2 with TRBJ2-5, with 10 bases that match TRBD1. Input material: blood, either unsorted or a sorted T cell fraction (not recorded which). This sequence was found in a human donor who was either an allogeneic HSCT recipient or a stem cell or donor lymphocyte infusion donor (not recorded which). It is not recorded whose cells these are; they may come from a transplant donor. The CDR3 reads CASSPGQGSGETQYF. CDR3 bases: TGTGCCAGCAGCCCGGGACAGGGGAGCGGAGAGACCCAGTACTTC. Filled out from reference TRBV11-2 and TRBJ2-5, the complete variable domain reads EAGVAQSPRYKIIEKRQSVAFWCNPISGHATLYWYQQILGQGPKLLIQFQNNGVVDDSQLPKDRFSAERLKGVDSTLKIQPAKLEDSAVYLCASSPGQGSGETQYFGPGTRLLVL.